This TCR beta chain was found in a study of T-cell memory formation after mild COVID-19. Study context: TCR clusters were mostly donor specific. General study results and limits: That cross-reactive memory joined was suggested by some responding clones appearing in pre-infection memory. Contracting CD4+ clones sat mainly in CM and EM; CD8+ in EMRA.

From the 5' RACE reads, TCRdb called clonotypes with MiXCR, one entry per CDR3 protein. The data contain 350,000 to 550,000 distinct CDR3 sequences, more than 15% of them singletons. In its sample, this clonotype was seen a few times. The antigen remains undetermined. V lost 6 bases, J lost 5 bases, and 11 bases lay in between. The CDR3 totals 13 residues. Germline V gene data show CDR1 as SGHVS and CDR2 as FQNEAQ. The V and J genes are TRBV7-8 and TRBJ2-1; perhaps TRBD2 as D (5 bases). The sequenced material came from PBMCs or a T cell subset sorted from them (not recorded which). The receptor was isolated from a man younger than 30 who had mild COVID-19 (a few samples of this study predate the infection). Cell type and time point are not known. CDR3 sequence reads: CASRLGSNNEQFF. The CDR3 region has the DNA TGTGCCAGCAGATTGGGGAGCAACAATGAGCAGTTCTTC.